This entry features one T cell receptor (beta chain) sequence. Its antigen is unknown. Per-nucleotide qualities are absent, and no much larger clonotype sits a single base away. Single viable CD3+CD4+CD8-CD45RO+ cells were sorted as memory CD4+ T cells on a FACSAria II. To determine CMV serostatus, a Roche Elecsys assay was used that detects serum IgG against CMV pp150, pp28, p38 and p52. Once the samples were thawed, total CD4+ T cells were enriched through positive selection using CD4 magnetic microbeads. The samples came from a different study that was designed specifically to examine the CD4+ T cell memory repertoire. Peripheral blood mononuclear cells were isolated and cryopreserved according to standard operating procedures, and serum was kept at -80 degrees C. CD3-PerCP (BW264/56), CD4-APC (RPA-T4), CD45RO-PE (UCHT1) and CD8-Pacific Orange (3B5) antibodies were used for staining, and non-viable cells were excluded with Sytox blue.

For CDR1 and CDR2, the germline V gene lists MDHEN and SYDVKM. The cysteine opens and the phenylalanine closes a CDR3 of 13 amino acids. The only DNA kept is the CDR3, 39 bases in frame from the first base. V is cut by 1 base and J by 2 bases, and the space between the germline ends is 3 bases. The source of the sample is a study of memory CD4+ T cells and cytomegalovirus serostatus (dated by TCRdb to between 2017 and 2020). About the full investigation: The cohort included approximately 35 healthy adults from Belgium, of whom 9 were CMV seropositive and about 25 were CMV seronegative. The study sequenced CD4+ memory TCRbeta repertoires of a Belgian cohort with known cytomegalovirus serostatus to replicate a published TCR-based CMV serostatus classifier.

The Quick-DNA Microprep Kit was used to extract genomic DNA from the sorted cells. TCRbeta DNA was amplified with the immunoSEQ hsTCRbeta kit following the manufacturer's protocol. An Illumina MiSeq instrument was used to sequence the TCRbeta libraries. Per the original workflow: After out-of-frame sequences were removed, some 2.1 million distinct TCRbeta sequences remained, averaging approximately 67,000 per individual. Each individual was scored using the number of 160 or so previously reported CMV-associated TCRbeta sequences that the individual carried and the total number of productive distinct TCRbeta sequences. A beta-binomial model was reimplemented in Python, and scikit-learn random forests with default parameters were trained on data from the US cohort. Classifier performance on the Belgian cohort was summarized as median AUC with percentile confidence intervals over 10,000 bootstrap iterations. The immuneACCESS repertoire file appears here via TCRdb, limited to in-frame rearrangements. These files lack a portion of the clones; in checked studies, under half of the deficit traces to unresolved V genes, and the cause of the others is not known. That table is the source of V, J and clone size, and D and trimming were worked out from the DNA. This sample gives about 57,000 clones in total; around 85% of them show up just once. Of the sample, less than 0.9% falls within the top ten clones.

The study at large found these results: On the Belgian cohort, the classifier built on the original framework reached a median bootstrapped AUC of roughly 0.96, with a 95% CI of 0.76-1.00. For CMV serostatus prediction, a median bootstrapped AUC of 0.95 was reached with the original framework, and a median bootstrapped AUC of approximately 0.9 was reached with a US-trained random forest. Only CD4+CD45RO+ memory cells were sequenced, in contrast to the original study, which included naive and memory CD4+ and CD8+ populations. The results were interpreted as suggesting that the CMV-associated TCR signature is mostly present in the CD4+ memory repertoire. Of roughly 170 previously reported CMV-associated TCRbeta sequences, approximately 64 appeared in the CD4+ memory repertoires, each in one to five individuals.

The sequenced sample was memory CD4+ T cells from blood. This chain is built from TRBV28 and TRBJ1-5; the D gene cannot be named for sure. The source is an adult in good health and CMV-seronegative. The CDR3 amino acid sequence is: CASSLLGNQPQHF. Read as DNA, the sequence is TGTGCCAGCAGTTTATTGGGCAATCAGCCCCAGCATTTT.